This TCR beta chain comes out of a study of T cell changes during pregnancy in multiple sclerosis. TCRdb keeps only in-frame clones here, not all; method: immunoSEQ multiplex PCR. The repertoire holds tens of thousands of clones, with 91% as singletons. The germline V gene encodes CDR1 SGHDT and CDR2 YYEEEE. V was clipped by 0 bases and J by 5 bases, with 9 bases between them. This CDR3 contains 14 residues. This sequence joins TRBV5-6 and TRBJ1-3; D is unclear. Source: peripheral blood, taken after pregnancy. The TCR sequence derives from a female donor in good health, enrolled as a control in a pregnancy study. CDR3 in amino acids: CASSLGAIRNTIYF. Here the CDR3 DNA reads TGTGCCAGCAGCTTGGGAGCGATAAGAAACACCATATATTTT.